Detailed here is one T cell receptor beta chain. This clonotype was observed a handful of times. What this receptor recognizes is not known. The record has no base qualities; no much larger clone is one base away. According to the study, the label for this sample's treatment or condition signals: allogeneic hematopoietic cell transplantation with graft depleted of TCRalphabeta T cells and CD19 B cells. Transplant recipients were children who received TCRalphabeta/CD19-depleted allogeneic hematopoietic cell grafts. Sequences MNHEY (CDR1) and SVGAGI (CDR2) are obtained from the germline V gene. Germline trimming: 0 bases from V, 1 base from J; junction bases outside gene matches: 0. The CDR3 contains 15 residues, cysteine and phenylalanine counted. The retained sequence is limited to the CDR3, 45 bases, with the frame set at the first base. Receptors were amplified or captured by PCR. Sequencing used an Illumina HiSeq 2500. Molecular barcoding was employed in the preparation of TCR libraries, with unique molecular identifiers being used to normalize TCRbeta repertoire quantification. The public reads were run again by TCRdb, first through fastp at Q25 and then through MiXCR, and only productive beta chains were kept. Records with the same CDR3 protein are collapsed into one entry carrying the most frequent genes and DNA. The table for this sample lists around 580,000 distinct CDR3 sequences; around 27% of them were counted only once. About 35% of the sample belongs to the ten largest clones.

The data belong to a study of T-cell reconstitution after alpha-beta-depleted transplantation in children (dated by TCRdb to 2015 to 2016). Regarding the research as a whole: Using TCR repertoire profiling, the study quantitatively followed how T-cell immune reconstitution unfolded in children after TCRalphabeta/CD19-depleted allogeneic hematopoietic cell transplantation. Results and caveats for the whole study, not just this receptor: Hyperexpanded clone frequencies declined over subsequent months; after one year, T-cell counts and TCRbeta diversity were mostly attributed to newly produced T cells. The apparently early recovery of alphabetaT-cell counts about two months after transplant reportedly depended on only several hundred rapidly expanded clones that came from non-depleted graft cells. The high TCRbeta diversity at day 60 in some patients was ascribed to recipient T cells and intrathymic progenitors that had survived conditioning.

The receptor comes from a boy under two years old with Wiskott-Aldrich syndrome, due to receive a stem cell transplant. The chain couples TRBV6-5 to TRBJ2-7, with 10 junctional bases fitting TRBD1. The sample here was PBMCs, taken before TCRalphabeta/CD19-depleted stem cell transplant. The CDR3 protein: CASSYSGQGSYEQYF. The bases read TGTGCCAGCAGTTACTCGGGACAGGGGTCCTACGAGCAGTACTTC.